These T cell receptor beta chains were read from a single sample in a study of cytomegalovirus exposure and HLA in healthy donors. Using immunoSEQ multiplex PCR, the repertoire was profiled, and TCRdb retains in-frame clones only, with some absent. The sample yields 120,000 or so clones, 75% to 90% seen once. Sequenced input: PBMCs. These receptors came from a woman under 30 in good health and CMV-seronegative. Both conserved end residues are part of each CDR3. A D gene is named only where the DNA matches it firmly. Clone size is shown for a subset of rows, as once, few, many or a class of expanded clone.

V gene	J gene	clone size	D gene	CDR3 protein	CDR3 DNA
TRBV6-1	TRBJ1-4	NA	NA	CASSESPKLFF	TGTGCCAGCAGTGAAAGCCCGAAACTGTTTTTT
TRBV9	TRBJ2-2	NA	NA	CASSVFTGNGELFF	TGTGCCAGCAGCGTATTCACGGGGAACGGGGAGCTGTTTTTT
TRBV14	TRBJ2-1	few	TRBD2	CASSQDSGSHPNEQFF	TGTGCCAGCAGCCAAGACAGCGGGAGTCACCCCAATGAGCAGTTCTTC
TRBV28	TRBJ1-5	once	NA	CASNPDSHQGPQHF	TGTGCCAGCAACCCGGACAGCCATCAAGGGCCCCAGCATTTT
TRBV30	TRBJ2-7	NA	TRBD2	CAWSRLGGRGTYEQYF	TGTGCCTGGAGTCGATTAGGAGGGCGGGGGACCTACGAGCAGTACTTC
TRBV27	TRBJ1-1	NA	TRBD1	CASTHRGLGNTEAFF	TGTGCCAGCACTCACAGGGGGCTCGGGAACACTGAAGCTTTCTTT
TRBV29-1	TRBJ1-2	few	TRBD1	CSVTGTGINYGYTF	TGCAGCGTTACCGGGACAGGGATTAACTATGGCTACACCTTC
TRBV28	TRBJ1-4	NA	NA	CASSLLGPEEKLFF	TGTGCCAGCAGTTTGCTAGGTCCGGAGGAAAAACTGTTTTTT
TRBV6-5	TRBJ1-4	NA	NA	CASSVRLATNEKLFF	TGTGCCAGCAGCGTTCGGTTGGCAACTAATGAAAAACTGTTTTTT
TRBV6-6	TRBJ2-5	NA	NA	CASSYETSFVTQYF	TGTGCCAGCAGTTACGAGACTAGTTTTGTGACCCAGTACTTC
TRBV6-1	TRBJ2-7	NA	NA	CASSGPGEQYF	TGTGCCAGCAGTGGGCCAGGGGAGCAGTACTTC
TRBV28	TRBJ2-7	NA	NA	CASSIAGLIYEQYF	TGTGCCAGCAGTATCGCGGGCTTGATTTACGAGCAGTACTTC
TRBV11-3	TRBJ2-3	NA	TRBD1	CASSHRGSTDTQYF	TGTGCCAGCAGCCACAGGGGTAGCACAGATACGCAGTATTTT
TRBV6-5	TRBJ2-1	NA	NA	CASSYSIQDEQFF	TGTGCCAGCAGTTACTCGATACAGGACGAGCAGTTCTTC
TRBV5-4	TRBJ2-2	few	TRBD1	CASSLGQGPGSGELFF	TGTGCCAGCAGCTTGGGACAGGGGCCGGGTTCCGGGGAGCTGTTTTTT
TRBV28	TRBJ1-2	NA	NA	CASSLPGLGGYTF	TGTGCCAGCAGTTTACCAGGGTTGGGTGGCTACACCTTC
TRBV5-6	TRBJ2-1	NA	NA	CASSSASLPDEQFF	TGTGCCAGCAGCTCTGCTAGTTTACCCGATGAGCAGTTCTTC
TRBV27	TRBJ1-1	NA	NA	CASSLSSRLEAFF	TGTGCCAGCAGTTTATCCTCAAGACTTGAAGCTTTCTTT
TRBV9	TRBJ2-5	NA	NA	CASSPTRLRTNIQETQYF	TGTGCCAGCAGCCCCACTCGTCTGAGGACTAATATTCAAGAGACCCAGTACTTC
TRBV7-9	TRBJ2-7	NA	TRBD2	CASSDGGALITGEQYF	TGTGCCAGCAGCGACGGGGGGGCCCTGATAACGGGCGAGCAGTACTTC
TRBV29-1	TRBJ2-3	few	NA	CSVEELAPDTQYF	TGCAGCGTTGAAGAACTAGCCCCCGATACGCAGTATTTT
TRBV19	TRBJ1-1	NA	TRBD1	CASSMGTGWTEAFF	TGTGCCAGTAGTATGGGGACAGGGTGGACTGAAGCTTTCTTT
TRBV27	TRBJ1-1	NA	NA	CASGGNIMNTEAFF	TGTGCCAGCGGAGGGAACATCATGAACACTGAAGCTTTCTTT
TRBV23-1	TRBJ2-7	NA	NA	CASSPMVPYEQYF	TGCGCCAGCAGTCCTATGGTCCCCTACGAGCAGTACTTC
TRBV5-1	TRBJ2-3	NA	NA	CASSLDTSTDTQYF	TGCGCCAGCAGCTTGGACACCTCCACAGATACGCAGTATTTT
TRBV28	TRBJ2-3	NA	TRBD1	CASSSPRDRGHSTDTQYF	TGTGCCAGCAGTTCCCCCCGGGACAGGGGACATAGCACAGATACGCAGTATTTT
TRBV6-5	TRBJ2-1	once	TRBD2	CASSWGLAGDEQFF	TGTGCCAGCAGTTGGGGACTAGCGGGTGATGAGCAGTTCTTC
TRBV27	TRBJ1-2	NA	NA	CASSLRAGSYGYTF	TGTGCCAGCAGTTTACGTGCAGGATCCTATGGCTACACCTTC
TRBV4-2	TRBJ2-3	NA	NA	CASSQEGPARATDTQYF	TGTGCCAGCAGCCAAGAAGGACCAGCGAGGGCTACAGATACGCAGTATTTT
TRBV19	TRBJ1-2	NA	TRBD1	CASSRGQVTNYGYTF	TGTGCCAGTAGTAGGGGACAGGTAACCAACTATGGCTACACCTTC
TRBV18	TRBJ1-4	NA	TRBD1	CASSRGTGGASGKLFF	TGTGCCAGCTCACGGGGGACAGGGGGCGCATCGGGAAAACTGTTTTTT
TRBV27	TRBJ1-5	NA	NA	CASSLGGVNQPQHF	TGTGCCAGCAGTTTGGGAGGTGTCAATCAGCCCCAGCATTTT
TRBV5-1	TRBJ2-5	NA	TRBD2	CASSLEGLAEIGETQYF	TGCGCCAGCAGCTTGGAGGGACTAGCGGAGATTGGGGAGACCCAGTACTTC
TRBV27	TRBJ2-7	NA	TRBD2	CASSPGVAGFYEQYF	TGTGCCAGCAGCCCTGGGGTAGCGGGATTCTACGAGCAGTACTTC
TRBV19	TRBJ2-4	NA	TRBD1	CASSPIGQGTKLAKNIQYF	TGTGCCAGTAGTCCGATAGGACAGGGGACTAAGTTGGCCAAAAACATTCAGTACTTC
TRBV21-1	TRBJ1-4	NA	NA	CARDRVGEKLFF	TGTGCTAGGGACAGGGTGGGTGAAAAACTGTTTTTT
TRBV6-1	TRBJ1-4	NA	TRBD1	CASSEILGQGGEKLFF	TGTGCCAGCAGTGAAATATTAGGACAGGGAGGAGAAAAACTGTTTTTT
TRBV27	TRBJ2-1	NA	TRBD1	CASSPRTGGSYNEQFF	TGTGCCAGCAGTCCTCGGACAGGGGGCTCCTACAATGAGCAGTTCTTC
TRBV9	TRBJ1-5	few	NA	CASSVVGGNQPQHF	TGTGCCAGCAGCGTAGTAGGGGGCAATCAGCCCCAGCATTTT
TRBV6-5	TRBJ1-3	NA	TRBD1	CASRRHRGRGDTIYF	TGTGCCAGCAGACGCCACAGGGGACGAGGCGACACCATATATTTT
TRBV7-6	TRBJ2-3	NA	NA	CASSLGLRSDTQYF	TGTGCCAGCAGCTTAGGATTACGGTCTGATACGCAGTATTTT
TRBV25-1	TRBJ1-1	NA	TRBD1	CASSLRDRGLGDTEAFF	TGTGCCAGCAGTCTCCGGGACAGGGGACTTGGCGACACTGAAGCTTTCTTT
TRBV6-6	TRBJ1-5	NA	NA	CASSSKSNQPQHF	TGTGCCAGCAGTTCTAAGAGCAATCAGCCCCAGCATTTT
TRBV29-1	TRBJ2-1	once	TRBD2	CSVEANIAGGRGNEQFF	TGCAGCGTTGAAGCCAATATAGCGGGAGGCCGGGGCAATGAGCAGTTCTTC
TRBV19	TRBJ2-1	NA	NA	CASSIGVSGPTSYNEQFF	TGTGCCAGTAGTATAGGGGTTAGCGGACCGACCTCCTACAATGAGCAGTTCTTC